This TCR beta chain was found in a study of molecular identifiers for immune sequencing clone quantification. Study-level findings and limits: With a barcode shared among identical TCR molecules, highly expanded clone sizes could be underestimated.

TCRdb redid the calling of the PCR reads with MiXCR, one entry per CDR3 protein. The sample yields approximately 680,000 distinct CDR3 sequences, less than 30% seen once. This clonotype was seen a handful of times. No antigen is known for it. It was from roughly 21,000 to 960,000 sorted cells, with 10%, 30% or 50% RNA, that naive CD8 libraries came. The authors gated naive CD8 T cells as CD8+CD4-CCR7+CD45RA+ for sorting. Germline CDR1 is LGHNA and CDR2 is YSLEER. The V gene end was trimmed by 3 bases and the J gene end by 7 bases; junction bases not matched to a gene: 6. The CDR3 totals 15 residues. The genes are TRBV4-3 and TRBJ2-1; 10 bases fit TRBD1. The sequenced material came from naive CD8+ T cells from blood, with Jurkat cell RNA spiked in. Subset denoted: FACS-sorted CD8+CD4-CCR7+CD45RA+ naive T cells. This TCR derives from a human donor in good health. Some libraries in this study had Jurkat cell RNA spiked in. The CDR3 region has the DNA TGCGCCAGCAGCCAGGGGACAGGGGACCTGAATGAGCAGTTCTTC. It encodes CASSQGTGDLNEQFF.